What follows are 5 T cell receptor beta chains derived from one specimen sequenced in a study of cytomegalovirus exposure and HLA in healthy donors. PCR amplification relied on 60 Vbeta primers (plus 13 Jbeta primers). The protocol was immunoSEQ multiplex PCR, while the TCRdb copy is restricted to in-frame clones and leaves out a portion. This sample's clone table lists approximately 180,000 clones. Sequencing was carried out using PBMCs. These TCRs come from a man aged 30 to 45 in good health and CMV-seronegative.

The chain recombines TRBV6-6 with TRBJ2-7, with D perhaps TRBD1 (5 bases). Per the germline V gene, CDR1 is MNHNY and CDR2 is SVGAGI (reference sequence). V was clipped by 7 bases and J by 6 bases, with 19 bases between them. There are 14 residues in the CDR3. The CDR3 sequence is CASTLDSSPIEQYF. CDR3 bases: TGTGCCAGCACCCTAGACAGTAGCCCGATCGAGCAGTACTTC.

The chain links TRBV29-1 to TRBJ2-1; 9 bases fit TRBD1. The junction had 6 bases not matched to a gene; V was cut back by 8 bases and J by 4 bases. The germline V gene encodes CDR1 SQVTM and CDR2 ANQGSEA. This CDR3 is 13 amino acids long. In DNA form, the CDR3 reads TGCAGCTACCGGGACAGGGCTTACAATGAGCAGTTCTTC. Protein product: CSYRDRAYNEQFF.

This chain joins TRBV10-3 and TRBJ2-7, with 9 bases aligning to TRBD1. This CDR3 is built from 17 residues. The germline V gene has CDR1 ENHRY and CDR2 SYGVKD. V lost 4 bases, J lost 3 bases, and 13 bases stayed unmatched. Here the CDR3 reads CAISGGTGHSPFYEQYF. CDR3 bases: TGTGCCATCAGTGGCGGGACAGGGCATTCCCCCTTCTACGAGCAGTACTTC.

The V and J genes are TRBV14 and TRBJ2-5, with 11 positions matching TRBD1. The V and J ends lost 0 bases and 6 bases, in that order; junction bases with no gene match: 6. Per the germline V gene, CDR1 is SGHDN and CDR2 is FVKESK. The CDR3 covers 16 residues. The CDR3, as DNA: TGTGCCAGCAGCCAAGAGTTTGGACAGGGGGCGAAGACCCAGTACTTC. This codes for CASSQEFGQGAKTQYF.

The J gene is TRBJ1-5, the V gene TRBV7-9; 7 bases agree with TRBD1. This CDR3 is built from 15 residues. Germline V gene lookup returns CDR1 SEHNR and CDR2 FQNEAQ (reference sequence). Trimming at V came to 5 bases and at J to 3 bases, leaving 7 bases not matched to a gene. The CDR3 loop is CASSEGTANNQPQHF. For the CDR3, the DNA is TGTGCCAGCAGCGAAGGGACAGCAAACAATCAGCCCCAGCATTTT.